The present T cell receptor beta chain was sequenced within a study of identical twins. Each CDR3 protein is one row after TCRdb ran MiXCR on the 5' RACE reads. The sample includes a few hundred thousand distinct CDR3 sequences, less than 9% of them seen just once. With 8 bases clipped from V and 4 bases from J, the junction kept 5 bases outside the gene matches. Looked up from germline, CDR1 is SQVTM and CDR2 is ANQGSEA. This CDR3 has 12 amino acids. Study results and limitations: For out-of-frame beta sequences, excess twin sharing was weaker.

This clonotype was picked up many times. The target antigen is unknown. These same records also appear under a second study, on yellow fever vaccine responses in identical twins.

This chain links TRBV29-1 with TRBJ2-5; 9 bases line up with TRBD1. Sample: memory (CD45RO+) T cells sorted from blood. The TCR was taken from a woman between 18 and 29 years old in good health. The DNA for the CDR3 is TGCAGCCCCAAGGACAGGGGAGAGACCCAGTACTTC. Its protein product is CSPKDRGETQYF.